The entry that follows covers one T cell receptor beta chain sequence. Assay used: immunoSEQ multiplex PCR; TCRdb lists only in-frame clones, some missing. The repertoire has 40,000 to 45,000 clones, 80% of them found once; the top ten carry less than 25%. The sample is drawn from a study of T cell responses to AZD1222 COVID-19 vaccine. The germline CDR1 and CDR2 sequences are SGHNT and YENEEA. CDR3 length: 13 residues. Trimming cost V 6 bases and J 1 base, with 9 bases left between them. This receptor was taken from an adult who received the MenACWY meningococcal vaccine as a control. Specimen: peripheral blood, collected 28 days after the second dose of the MenACWY control vaccine. The rearrangement joins TRBV11-3 to TRBJ1-1; D gene ambiguous. CDR3 loop: CASSSKRNTEAFF. In DNA, the CDR3 is TGTGCCAGCAGTTCAAAGAGGAACACTGAAGCTTTCTTT. Based on the CDR3 plus reference TRBV11-3 and TRBJ1-1, the full variable domain is EAGVVQSPRYKIIEKKQPVAFWCNPISGHNTLYWYLQNLGQGPELLIRYENEEAVDDSQLPKDRFSAERLKGVDSTLKIQPAELGDSAVYLCASSSKRNTEAFFGQGTRLTVV.